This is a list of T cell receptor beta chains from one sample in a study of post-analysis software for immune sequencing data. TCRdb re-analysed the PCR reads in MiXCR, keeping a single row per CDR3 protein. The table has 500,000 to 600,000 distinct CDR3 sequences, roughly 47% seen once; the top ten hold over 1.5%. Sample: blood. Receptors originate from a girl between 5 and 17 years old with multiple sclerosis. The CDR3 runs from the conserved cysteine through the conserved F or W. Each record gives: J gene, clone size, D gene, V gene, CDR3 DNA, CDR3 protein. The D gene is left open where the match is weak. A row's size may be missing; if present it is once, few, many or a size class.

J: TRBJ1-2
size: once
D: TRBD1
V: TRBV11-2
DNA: TGTGCCAGCAGCTTAGGCTACAGGGGGCCACGGGGACAAAGGACCTATGGCTACACCTTC
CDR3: CASSLGYRGPRGQRTYGYTF

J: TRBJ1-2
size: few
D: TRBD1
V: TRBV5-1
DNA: TGCGCCAGCAGCTTTTCGGACAGGGGCTATGGCTACACCTTC
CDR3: CASSFSDRGYGYTF

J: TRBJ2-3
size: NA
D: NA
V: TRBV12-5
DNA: TGTGCTAGTGGTCCCCCCGGACGCATGCAGAAGGATACGCAGTATTTT
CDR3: CASGPPGRMQKDTQYF

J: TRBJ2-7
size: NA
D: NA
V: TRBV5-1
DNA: TGCGCCAGCAGAGTTATAGGATACGAGCAGTACTTC
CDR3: CASRVIGYEQYF

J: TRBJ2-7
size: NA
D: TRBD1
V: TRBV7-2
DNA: TGTGCCAGCAGCTTCACTTTGGGACAGGACACGAAACAGTACTTC
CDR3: CASSFTLGQDTKQYF

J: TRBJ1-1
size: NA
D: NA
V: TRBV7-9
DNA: TGTGCCAGCAGCTTGCCCCTGGGGACTGAAGCTTTCTTT
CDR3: CASSLPLGTEAFF

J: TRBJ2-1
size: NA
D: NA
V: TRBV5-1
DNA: TGCGCCAGCAGCTTGAGCACTGGGTCCTTCAATGAGCAGTTCTTC
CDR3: CASSLSTGSFNEQFF

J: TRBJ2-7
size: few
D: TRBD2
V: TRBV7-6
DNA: TGTGCCAGCAGTTCAGGACTAGCGGAGGCCTACGAGCAGTACTTC
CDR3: CASSSGLAEAYEQYF

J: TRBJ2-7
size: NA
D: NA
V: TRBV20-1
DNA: TGCAGTGCTAGAGATCAGGAGTACGAGCAGTACTTC
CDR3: CSARDQEYEQYF

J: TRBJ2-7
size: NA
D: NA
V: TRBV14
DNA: TGTGCCAGCAGCCCACACAGGACCTACGAGCAGTACTTC
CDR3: CASSPHRTYEQYF

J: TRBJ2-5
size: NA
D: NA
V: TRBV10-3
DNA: TGTGCCATCAGTCTCCGGGACACTTCTGAGACCCAGTACTTC
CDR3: CAISLRDTSETQYF

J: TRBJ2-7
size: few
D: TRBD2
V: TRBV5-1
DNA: TGCGCCAGCAGCCTCCTTAGCGGGTACTCCTACGAGCAGTACTTC
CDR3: CASSLLSGYSYEQYF

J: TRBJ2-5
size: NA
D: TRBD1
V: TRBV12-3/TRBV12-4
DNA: TGTGCCAGCATCGGACAGGGGCAACAAGAGACCCAGTACTTC
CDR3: CASIGQGQQETQYF

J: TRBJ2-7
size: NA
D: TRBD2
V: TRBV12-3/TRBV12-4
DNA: TGTGCCAGCAGAGATAGCGGGAGCGATTACGAGCAGTACTTC
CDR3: CASRDSGSDYEQYF

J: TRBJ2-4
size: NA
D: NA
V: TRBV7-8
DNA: TGTGCCAGCAGCTTATTAGGGGCCCTGGCCAAAAACATTCAGTACTTC
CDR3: CASSLLGALAKNIQYF

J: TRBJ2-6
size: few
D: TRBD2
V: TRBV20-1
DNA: TGCAGTGCTAGAGTGATGGGGACTAGCGGCTCTGGGGCCAACGTCCTGACTTTC
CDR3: CSARVMGTSGSGANVLTF

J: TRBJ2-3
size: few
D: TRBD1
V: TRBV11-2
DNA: TGTGCCAGCAGCTTAGAACAGGGGGCGCAGTATTTT
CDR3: CASSLEQGAQYF

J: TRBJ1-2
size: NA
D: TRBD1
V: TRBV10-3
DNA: TGTGCCATCAGTGAGTCGACAGGGTGGGCCCCTGATGGCTACACCTTC
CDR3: CAISESTGWAPDGYTF

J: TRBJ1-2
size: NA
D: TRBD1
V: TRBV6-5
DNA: TGTGCCAGCAGTTACTCCCAGGGGGCCAACTATGGCTACACCTTC
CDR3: CASSYSQGANYGYTF

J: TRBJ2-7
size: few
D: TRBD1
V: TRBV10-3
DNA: TGTGCCATCAGACGGACCCGGGACAGGGACGAGCAGTACTTC
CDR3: CAIRRTRDRDEQYF

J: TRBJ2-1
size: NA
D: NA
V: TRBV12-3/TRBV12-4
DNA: TGTGCCAGCAGCGACTCCATTTACAATGAGCAGTTCTTC
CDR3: CASSDSIYNEQFF

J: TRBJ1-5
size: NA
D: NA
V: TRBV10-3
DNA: TGTGCCATCAGTGGTCATGGGGCTCGTCAGCCCCAGCATTTT
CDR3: CAISGHGARQPQHF

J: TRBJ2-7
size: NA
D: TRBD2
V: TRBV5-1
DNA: TGCGCCAGCAGCTTGGTTCTAAAACTCGGGACTAGCGGGAGCACCTACGAGCAGTACTTC
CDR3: CASSLVLKLGTSGSTYEQYF

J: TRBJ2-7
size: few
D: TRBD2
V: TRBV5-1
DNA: TGCGCCAGCACCAGCCGGGACTACCCTTACGAGCAGTACTTC
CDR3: CASTSRDYPYEQYF

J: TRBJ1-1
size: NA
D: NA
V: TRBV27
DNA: TGTGCCAGCAGTTTACCCCAAGACACAGCCGGTGAAGCTTTCTTT
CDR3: CASSLPQDTAGEAFF

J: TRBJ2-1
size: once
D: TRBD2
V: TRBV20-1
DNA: TGCAGTGCTAGTGGGGGGGGGACTGGGAGTGAGCAGTTCTTC
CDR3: CSASGGGTGSEQFF

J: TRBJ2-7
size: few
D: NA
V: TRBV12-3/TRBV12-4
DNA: TGTGCCAGCAGTTTAGCGGGAAACCCCTCCCTAAACTACGAGCAGTACTTC
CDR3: CASSLAGNPSLNYEQYF

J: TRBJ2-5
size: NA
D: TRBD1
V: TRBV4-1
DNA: TGCGCCAGCAGCCCTTACCACCGGACAGGGGGAGAGACCCAGTACTTC
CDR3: CASSPYHRTGGETQYF

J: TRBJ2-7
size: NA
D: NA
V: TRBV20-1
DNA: TGCAGTGCTAGAGGGGTCCCGGGGAAGGTCTACGAGCAGTACTTC
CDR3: CSARGVPGKVYEQYF

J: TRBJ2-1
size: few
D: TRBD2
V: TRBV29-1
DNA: TGCAGCGTGAGGACTAGCGGGAGGCCCTACAATGAGCAGTTCTTC
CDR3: CSVRTSGRPYNEQFF

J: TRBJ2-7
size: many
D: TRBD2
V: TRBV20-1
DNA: TGCAGTGCTAGAGTAGGACTAGCGGGAACCGAGCAGTACTTC
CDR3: CSARVGLAGTEQYF

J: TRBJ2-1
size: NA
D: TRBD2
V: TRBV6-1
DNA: TGTGCCAGCAGCACCGGGACTAGCGGGGGGGCAGGTTACAATGAGCAGTTCTTC
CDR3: CASSTGTSGGAGYNEQFF

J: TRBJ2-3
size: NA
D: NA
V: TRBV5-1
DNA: TGCGCCAGCAGCTTTTGGGGGCAGAGCACAGATACGCAGTATTTT
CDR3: CASSFWGQSTDTQYF

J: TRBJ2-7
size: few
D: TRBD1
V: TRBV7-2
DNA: TGTGCCAGCAGTCCCCACAGGGGAGTCTACGAGCAGTACTTC
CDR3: CASSPHRGVYEQYF

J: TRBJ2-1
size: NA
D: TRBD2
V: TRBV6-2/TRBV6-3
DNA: TGTGCCAGCAGTTACGATGCTAGCGGTTTTTACAATGAGCAGTTCTTC
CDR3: CASSYDASGFYNEQFF

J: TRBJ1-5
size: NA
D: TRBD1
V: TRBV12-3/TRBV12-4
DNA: TGTGCCAGCAGTCCAGCGGGACAGGGGCCAAATCAGCCCCAGCATTTT
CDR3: CASSPAGQGPNQPQHF

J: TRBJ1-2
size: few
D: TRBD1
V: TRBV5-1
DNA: TGCGCCAGCAGCTCTCTCAAGGGGGCAGGAGATGGCTACACCTTC
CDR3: CASSSLKGAGDGYTF

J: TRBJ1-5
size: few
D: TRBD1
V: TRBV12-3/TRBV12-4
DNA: TGTGCCAGCAGGCCCACAGGGGGCGCGGGTCAGCCCCAGCATTTT
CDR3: CASRPTGGAGQPQHF

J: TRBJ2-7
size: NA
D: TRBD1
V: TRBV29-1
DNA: TGCAGCGTTGGAAAACAGGGGCAGTACGAGCAGTACTTC
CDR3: CSVGKQGQYEQYF

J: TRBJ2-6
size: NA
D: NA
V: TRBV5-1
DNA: TGCGCCAGCAGCTTGGCAGGAGGTGGGGCCAACGTCCTGACTTTC
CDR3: CASSLAGGGANVLTF

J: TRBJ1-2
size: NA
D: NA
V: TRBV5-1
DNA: TGCGCCAGCAGCTTGGGGGAAGCTTCTAACTATGGCTACACCTTC
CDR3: CASSLGEASNYGYTF

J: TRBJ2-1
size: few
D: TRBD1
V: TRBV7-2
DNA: TGTGCCAGCAGCCACGGGACAGGGCGGAACAATGAGCAGTTCTTC
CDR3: CASSHGTGRNNEQFF

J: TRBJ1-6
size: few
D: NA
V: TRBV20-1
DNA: TGCAGTGCTAACCCAAAGGCTAGCTCCTATAATTCACCCCTCCACTTT
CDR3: CSANPKASSYNSPLHF

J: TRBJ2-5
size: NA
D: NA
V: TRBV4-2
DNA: TGTGCCAGCAGCCAAGAGGGAACAAAGGAGCAGTACTTC
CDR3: CASSQEGTKEQYF

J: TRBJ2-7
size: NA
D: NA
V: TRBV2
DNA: TGTGCCAGCAGGGGAGGTCTCACCTACGAGCAGTACTTC
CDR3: CASRGGLTYEQYF

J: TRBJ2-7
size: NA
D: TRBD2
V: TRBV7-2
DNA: TGTGCCAGCAGTCCTAGTCTTAGCGGGGTCTCCTACGAGCAGTACTTC
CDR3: CASSPSLSGVSYEQYF

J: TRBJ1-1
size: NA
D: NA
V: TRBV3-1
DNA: TGTGCCAGCAGCCAATTTGGGGGCGCGGACACTGAAGCTTTCTTT
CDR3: CASSQFGGADTEAFF

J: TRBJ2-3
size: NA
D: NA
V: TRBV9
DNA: TGTGCCAGCAACTCAGACTTGGATACGCAGTATTTT
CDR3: CASNSDLDTQYF